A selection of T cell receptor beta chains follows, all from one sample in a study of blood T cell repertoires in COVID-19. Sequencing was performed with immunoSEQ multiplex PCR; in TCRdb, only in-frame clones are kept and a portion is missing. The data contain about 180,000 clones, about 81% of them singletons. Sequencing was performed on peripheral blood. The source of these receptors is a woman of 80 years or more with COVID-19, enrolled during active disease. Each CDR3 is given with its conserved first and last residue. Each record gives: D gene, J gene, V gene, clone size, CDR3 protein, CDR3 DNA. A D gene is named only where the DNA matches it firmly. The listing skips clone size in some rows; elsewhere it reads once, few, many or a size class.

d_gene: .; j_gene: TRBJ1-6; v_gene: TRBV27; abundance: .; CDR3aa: CASSFGGADSPLHF; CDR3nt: TGTGCCAGCAGTTTTGGAGGGGCGGATTCACCCCTCCACTTT
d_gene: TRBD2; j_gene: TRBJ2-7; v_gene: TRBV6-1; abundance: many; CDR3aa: CASSGNLAGGPGEQYF; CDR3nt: TGTGCCAGCAGTGGGAACCTAGCGGGAGGGCCGGGGGAGCAGTACTTC
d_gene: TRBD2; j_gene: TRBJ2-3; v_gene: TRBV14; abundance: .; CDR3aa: CASSPEREDTQYF; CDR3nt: TGTGCCAGCAGCCCCGAGCGGGAAGATACGCAGTATTTT
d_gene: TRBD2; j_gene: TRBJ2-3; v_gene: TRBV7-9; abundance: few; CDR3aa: CASSLRLAFADTQYF; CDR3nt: TGTGCCAGCAGCTTAAGACTAGCGTTTGCAGATACGCAGTATTTT
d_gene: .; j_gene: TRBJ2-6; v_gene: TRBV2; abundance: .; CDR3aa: CARQRGLGANVLTF; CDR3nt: TGTGCCAGACAAAGGGGACTCGGGGCCAACGTCCTGACTTTC
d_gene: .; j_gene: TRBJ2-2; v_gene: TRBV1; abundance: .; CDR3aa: CTSSQGGRDRLISGELFF; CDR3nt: TGCACCAGCAGCCAGGGAGGCCGGGACAGGCTTATATCCGGGGAGCTGTTTTTT
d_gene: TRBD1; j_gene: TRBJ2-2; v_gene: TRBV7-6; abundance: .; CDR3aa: CASSPRGPNTGELFF; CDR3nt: TGTGCCAGCAGCCCGAGGGGGCCGAACACCGGGGAGCTGTTTTTT
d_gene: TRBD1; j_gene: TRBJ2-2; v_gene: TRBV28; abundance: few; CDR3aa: CASSLWGQGPLNTGELFF; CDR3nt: TGTGCCAGCAGTTTATGGGGACAGGGACCCTTGAACACCGGGGAGCTGTTTTTT
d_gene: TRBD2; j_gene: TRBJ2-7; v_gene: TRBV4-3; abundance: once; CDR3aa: CASSQDRAGGISYEQYF; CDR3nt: TGCGCCAGCAGCCAAGATAGAGCGGGGGGGATCTCCTACGAGCAGTACTTC
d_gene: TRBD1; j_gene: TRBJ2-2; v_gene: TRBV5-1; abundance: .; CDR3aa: CASSWTGVSGTGELFF; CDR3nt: TGCGCCAGCAGCTGGACAGGGGTTTCAGGAACCGGGGAGCTGTTTTTT
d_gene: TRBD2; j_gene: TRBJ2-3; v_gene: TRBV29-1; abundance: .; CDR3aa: CSASRSGRGGNTQYF; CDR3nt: TGCAGCGCCTCTAGGAGCGGGAGAGGGGGGAATACGCAGTATTTT
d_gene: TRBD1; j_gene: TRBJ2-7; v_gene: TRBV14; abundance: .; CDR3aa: CASSRDSSYEQYF; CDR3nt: TGTGCCAGCAGCCGGGACAGCTCCTACGAGCAGTACTTC
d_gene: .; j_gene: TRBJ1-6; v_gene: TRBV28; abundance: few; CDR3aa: CASRSTGSSYNSPLHF; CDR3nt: TGTGCCAGCAGGAGCACAGGGAGCTCCTATAATTCACCCCTCCACTTT
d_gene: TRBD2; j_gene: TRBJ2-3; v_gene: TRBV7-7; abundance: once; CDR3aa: CASSSGGGYTDTQYF; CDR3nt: TGTGCCAGCAGCTCGGGCGGGGGGTACACAGATACGCAGTATTTT
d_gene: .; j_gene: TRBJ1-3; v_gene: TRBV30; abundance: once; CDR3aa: CAWSGLSGNTIYF; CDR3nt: TGTGCCTGGAGCGGTCTTTCAGGAAACACCATATATTTT
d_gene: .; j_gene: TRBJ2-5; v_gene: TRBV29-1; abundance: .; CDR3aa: CSVGGSETQYF; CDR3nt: TGCAGCGTTGGAGGGAGCGAGACCCAGTACTTC
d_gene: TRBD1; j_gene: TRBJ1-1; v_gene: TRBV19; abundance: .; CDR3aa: CASRRTGGFLGAEAFF; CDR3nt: TGTGCCAGTAGGAGGACAGGGGGCTTCCTCGGGGCTGAAGCTTTCTTT
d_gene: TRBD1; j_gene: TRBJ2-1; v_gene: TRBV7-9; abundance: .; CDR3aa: CASSVDRGEQFF; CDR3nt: TGTGCCAGCAGCGTGGACAGGGGTGAGCAGTTCTTC
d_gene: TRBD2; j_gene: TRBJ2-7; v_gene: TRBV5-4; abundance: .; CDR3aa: CASSSSGGSYEQYF; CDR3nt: TGTGCCAGCAGCTCTAGCGGGGGATCCTACGAGCAGTACTTC
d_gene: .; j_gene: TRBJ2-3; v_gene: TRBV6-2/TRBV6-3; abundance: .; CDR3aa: CASSYPSTQYF; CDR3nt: TGTGCCAGCAGTTACCCGAGCACGCAGTATTTT
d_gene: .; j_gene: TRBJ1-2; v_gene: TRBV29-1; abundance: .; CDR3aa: CSVGGSSPMGYTF; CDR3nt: TGCAGCGTTGGCGGGTCGTCCCCGATGGGCTACACCTTC
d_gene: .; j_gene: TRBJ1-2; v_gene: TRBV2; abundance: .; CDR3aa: CASSDVGAPTFTYYGYTF; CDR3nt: TGTGCCAGCAGTGATGTAGGGGCTCCAACGTTTACCTACTATGGCTACACCTTC
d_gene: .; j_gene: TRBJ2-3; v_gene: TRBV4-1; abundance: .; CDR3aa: CASSQPGGFGTQYF; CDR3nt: TGCGCCAGCAGCCAACCCGGGGGTTTCGGTACGCAGTATTTT
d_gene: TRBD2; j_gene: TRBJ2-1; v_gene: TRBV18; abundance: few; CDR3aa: CASSPGLNNEQFF; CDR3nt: TGTGCCAGCTCACCGGGACTAAACAATGAGCAGTTCTTC
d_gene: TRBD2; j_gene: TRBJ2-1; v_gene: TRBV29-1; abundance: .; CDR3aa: CSVDTGLVYNEQFF; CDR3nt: TGCAGTGTTGATACTGGACTAGTCTACAATGAGCAGTTCTTC
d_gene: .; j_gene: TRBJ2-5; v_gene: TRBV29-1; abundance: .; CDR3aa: CSVLTPGETQYF; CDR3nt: TGCAGCGTTCTGACCCCCGGGGAGACCCAGTACTTC
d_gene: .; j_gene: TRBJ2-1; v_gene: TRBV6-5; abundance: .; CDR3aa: CASSYSSGGYNEQFF; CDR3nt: TGTGCCAGCAGTTACTCGTCCGGAGGGTACAATGAGCAGTTCTTC
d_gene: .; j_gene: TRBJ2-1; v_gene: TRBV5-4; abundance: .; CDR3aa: CAQGVLNEQFF; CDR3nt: TGTGCACAGGGAGTGCTCAATGAGCAGTTCTTC
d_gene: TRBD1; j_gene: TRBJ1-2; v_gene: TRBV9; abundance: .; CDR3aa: CASSGLGQGYDGYTF; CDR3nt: TGTGCCAGCAGCGGCCTTGGACAGGGGTATGATGGCTACACCTTC
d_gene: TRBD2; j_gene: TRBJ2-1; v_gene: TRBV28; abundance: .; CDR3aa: CASRSGGAVDNEQFF; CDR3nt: TGTGCCAGCCGTTCGGGGGGGGCCGTCGACAATGAGCAGTTCTTC
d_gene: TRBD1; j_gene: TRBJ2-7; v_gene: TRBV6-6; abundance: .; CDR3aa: CASSWRTGREQYF; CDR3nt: TGTGCCAGCAGTTGGAGGACAGGGAGAGAGCAGTACTTC
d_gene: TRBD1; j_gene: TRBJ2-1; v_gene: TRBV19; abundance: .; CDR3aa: CATQQGALFF; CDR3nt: TGTGCCACCCAACAGGGGGCTCTGTTCTTC
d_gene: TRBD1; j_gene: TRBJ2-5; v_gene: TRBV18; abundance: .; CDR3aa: CASSPPHRGGETQYF; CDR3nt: TGTGCCAGCTCACCACCCCACAGGGGTGGTGAGACCCAGTACTTC
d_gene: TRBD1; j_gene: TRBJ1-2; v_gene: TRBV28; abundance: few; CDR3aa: CASSLQGTDFYGYTF; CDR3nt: TGTGCCAGCAGTTTACAAGGGACAGACTTCTATGGCTACACCTTC
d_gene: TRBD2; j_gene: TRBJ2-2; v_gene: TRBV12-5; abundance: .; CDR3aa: CASGLVPGGGVPGELFF; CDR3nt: TGTGCTAGTGGTTTGGTACCGGGCGGGGGGGTACCCGGGGAGCTGTTTTTT
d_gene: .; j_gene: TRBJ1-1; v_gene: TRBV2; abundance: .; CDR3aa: CASSEAQRGYAEAFF; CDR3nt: TGTGCCAGCAGTGAAGCTCAGAGGGGGTACGCTGAAGCTTTCTTT
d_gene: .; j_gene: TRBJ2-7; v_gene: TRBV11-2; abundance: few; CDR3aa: CASSLNPGQGGEQYF; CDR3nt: TGTGCCAGCAGCTTAAATCCCGGACAGGGAGGGGAGCAGTACTTC
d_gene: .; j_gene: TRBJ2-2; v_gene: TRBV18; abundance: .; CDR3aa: CASSPQPGLDTGELFF; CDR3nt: TGTGCCAGCTCACCACAACCGGGACTCGACACCGGGGAGCTGTTTTTT
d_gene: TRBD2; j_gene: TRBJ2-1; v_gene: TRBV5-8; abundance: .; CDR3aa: CASSLVGLAGVGNNEQFF; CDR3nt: TGTGCCAGCAGCTTGGTGGGACTAGCGGGAGTGGGAAACAATGAGCAGTTCTTC
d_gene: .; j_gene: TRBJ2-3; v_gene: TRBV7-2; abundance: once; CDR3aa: CASSTNTDTQYF; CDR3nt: TGTGCCAGCAGCACTAACACAGATACGCAGTATTTT
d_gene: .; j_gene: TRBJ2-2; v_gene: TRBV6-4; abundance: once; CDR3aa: CASSRELTGELFF; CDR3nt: TGTGCCAGCAGTCGTGAGCTCACCGGGGAGCTGTTTTTT
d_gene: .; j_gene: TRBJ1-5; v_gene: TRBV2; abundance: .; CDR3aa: CASSLNRVSNQPQHF; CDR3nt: TGTGCCAGCAGCCTGAACAGGGTTAGCAATCAGCCCCAGCATTTT
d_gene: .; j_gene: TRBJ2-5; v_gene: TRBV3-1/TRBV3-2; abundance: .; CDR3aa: CASSQAGSQETQYF; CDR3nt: TGTGCCAGCAGCCAAGCTGGCAGCCAAGAGACCCAGTACTTC
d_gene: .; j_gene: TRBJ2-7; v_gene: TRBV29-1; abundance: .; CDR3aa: CSVAAFEYEQYF; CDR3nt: TGCAGCGTTGCCGCGTTCGAGTACGAGCAGTACTTC
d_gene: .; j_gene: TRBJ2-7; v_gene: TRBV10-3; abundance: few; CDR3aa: CAISAIAYEQYF; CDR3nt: TGTGCCATCAGTGCGATAGCCTACGAGCAGTACTTC
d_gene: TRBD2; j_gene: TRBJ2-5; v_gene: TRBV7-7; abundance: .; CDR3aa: CASSISGGAVETQYF; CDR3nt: TGTGCCAGCAGCATTAGCGGGGGGGCCGTGGAGACCCAGTACTTC
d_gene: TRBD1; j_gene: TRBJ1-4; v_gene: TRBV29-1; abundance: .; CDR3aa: CSVGGQSAEKLFF; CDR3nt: TGCAGCGTTGGGGGACAGTCCGCCGAAAAACTGTTTTTT
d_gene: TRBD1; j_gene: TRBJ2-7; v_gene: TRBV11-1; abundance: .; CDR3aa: CASSPKVDRVHEQYF; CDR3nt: TGTGCCAGCAGCCCCAAGGTGGACAGGGTCCACGAGCAGTACTTC
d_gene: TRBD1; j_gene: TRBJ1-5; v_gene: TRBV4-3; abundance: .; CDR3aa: CASSQDYRGYQPQHF; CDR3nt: TGCGCCAGCAGCCAAGATTACAGGGGATATCAGCCCCAGCATTTT
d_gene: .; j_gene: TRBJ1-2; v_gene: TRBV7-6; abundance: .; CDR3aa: CASSLAPGSRYGYTF; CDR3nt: TGTGCCAGCAGCTTAGCGCCCGGGTCTCGCTATGGCTACACCTTC
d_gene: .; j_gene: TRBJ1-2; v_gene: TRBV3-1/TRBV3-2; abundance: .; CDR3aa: CASSETGIRYGYTF; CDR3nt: TGTGCCAGCAGTGAAACAGGGATCAGGTATGGCTACACCTTC
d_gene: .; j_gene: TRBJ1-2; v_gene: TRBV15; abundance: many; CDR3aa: CATSTDRISYGYTF; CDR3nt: TGTGCCACCAGCACCGACAGAATTAGTTATGGCTACACCTTC